Below, 20 T cell receptor beta chains from the same sample are listed, as sequenced in a study of shared clonotypes between healthy human individuals. CD45RO-negative cells were positively selected for CCR7, leaving out terminally differentiated effector memory CD45RA+ cells. TCRdb keeps only in-frame clones here, not all; method: immunoSEQ multiplex PCR. The sample has around 650,000 clones; 95% to 97% are singletons. The source material was naive CD8+ T cells sorted from blood. These receptors all come from a woman in her twenties or thirties in good health.

In the case of this clone: Within the sample, other DNA sequences also encode this same CDR3. The chain combines TRBV6-5 with TRBJ2-7; D is uncertain. V was trimmed by 2 bases and J by 2 bases, leaving 7 bases between them. CDR3 length: 13 residues. Germline-derived CDR1 and CDR2 are MNHEY and SVGAGI. CDR3 sequence reads: CASSYAATYEQYF. CDR3 in DNA: TGTGCCAGCAGTTACGCAGCCACCTACGAGCAGTACTTC.

The count of this clone is one. The V gene is TRBV6-5, the J gene TRBJ2-1, with a tentative D call TRBD1 (5 bases). Deletions cut 2 bases from V and 8 bases from J, with 16 bases between. The CDR3 length is 15 residues. CDR1 MNHEY and CDR2 SVGAGI come from the germline V gene. CDR3 coding DNA: TGTGCCAGCAGTTACGGCCCAGGGTCGGAAGATGAGCAGTTCTTC. This translates into CASSYGPGSEDEQFF.

The chain couples TRBV30 to TRBJ2-5, with D tentatively TRBD2 (7 bases). V dropped 2 bases and J dropped 3 bases, with 19 bases sitting between them. Germline CDR1 GTSNPN, CDR2 SVGIG (reference sequence). The CDR3 sequence is 16 residues long. CDR3 protein: CAWSKGEGRDEETQYF. Written as DNA, the CDR3 is TGTGCCTGGAGTAAGGGGGAGGGACGGGATGAAGAGACCCAGTACTTC.

The chain combines TRBV6-4 with TRBJ2-1; 7 bases match TRBD2. Unmatched junction bases numbered 6, after V lost 3 bases and J lost 7 bases. Germline V gives CDR1 MRHNA, CDR2 SNTAGT. The CDR3 totals 14 residues. CDR3 amino acids: CASSEGSGWNEQFF. The CDR3 region has the DNA TGTGCCAGCAGTGAGGGTAGCGGGTGGAATGAGCAGTTCTTC.

The chain joins TRBV27 to TRBJ1-2; 8 positions match TRBD1. The CDR3 runs to 16 residues. From germline, CDR1 is MNHEY and CDR2 SMNVEV (reference sequence). The junction had 6 bases not matched to a gene; V was cut back by 0 bases and J by 3 bases. The CDR3 is CASSLSTGEKYYGYTF. In DNA, the CDR3 is TGTGCCAGCAGTTTATCGACAGGGGAAAAATACTATGGCTACACCTTC.

The rearrangement uses TRBV27 and TRBJ2-1, with TRBD2 as a possible D gene (6 bases). The V and J ends lost 2 bases and 8 bases respectively, with 16 bases between them. Germline values: CDR1 MNHEY, CDR2 SMNVEV (reference sequence). The CDR3 extends over 15 amino acids. CDR3 DNA: TGTGCCAGCAGTTTAGCAACCGGGACTGGCTATGAGCAGTTCTTC. Protein product: CASSLATGTGYEQFF.

Here the CDR3 reads CASSRRFNEQFF. CDR3 DNA: TGTGCCAGCAGCCGGCGATTCAATGAGCAGTTCTTC. J is TRBJ2-1 and V is TRBV7-9; D is uncertain. In germline, CDR1 is SEHNR, CDR2 FQNEAQ (reference sequence). The CDR3 has 12 amino acids. V lost 5 bases and J 6 bases, leaving 8 bases between the germline ends.

The chain is built from TRBV19 and TRBJ1-5; 7 bases fit TRBD1. V shed 5 bases, J shed 2 bases, and the junction held 6 bases outside the gene matches. The CDR3 is made up of 15 amino acids. CDR1 and CDR2 (germline): LNHDA, SQIVND (reference sequence). The chain's CDR3 is CASSPTGSGNQPQHF. CDR3 nucleotides: TGTGCCAGTAGTCCGACAGGGTCTGGCAATCAGCCCCAGCATTTT.

This chain links TRBV14 with TRBJ2-1; TRBD1 agrees at 7 bases. Germline CDR1 is SGHDN and CDR2 is FVKESK. This CDR3 has 15 amino acids. V gave up 4 bases and J gave up 3 bases; unmatched junction bases: 6. CDR3 protein: CASSPRDSIYNEQFF. The CDR3 DNA reads TGTGCCAGCAGCCCCCGGGACAGTATCTACAATGAGCAGTTCTTC.

The rearrangement uses TRBV11-2 and TRBJ2-1, with D tentatively TRBD2 (6 bases). Germline CDR1 reads SGHAT; CDR2 reads FQNNGV. Trimming cost V 4 bases and J 4 bases, with 14 bases left between them. The CDR3 loop spans 15 amino acids. DNA for the CDR3: TGTGCCAGCAGCTCGCCAATAGCGGAATACAATGAGCAGTTCTTC. It encodes CASSSPIAEYNEQFF. Based on the CDR3 plus reference TRBV11-2 and TRBJ2-1, the full variable domain is EAGVAQSPRYKIIEKRQSVAFWCNPISGHATLYWYQQILGQGPKLLIQFQNNGVVDDSQLPKDRFSAERLKGVDSTLKIQPAKLEDSAVYLCASSSPIAEYNEQFFGPGTRLTVL.

This rearrangement joins TRBV27 to TRBJ1-4; D gene unclear. The germline V gene has CDR1 MNHEY and CDR2 SMNVEV (reference sequence). With 5 bases removed from V and 4 bases from J, the gap between germline ends came to 14 bases. The CDR3 extends over 15 amino acids. CDR3 sequence: CASSRSGKLNEKLFF. CDR3 coding DNA: TGTGCCAGCAGTAGAAGCGGGAAACTTAATGAAAAACTGTTTTTT.

The CDR3 coding sequence is TGCAGCGTTGAAGACTCTGGCTACACCTTC. Translation: CSVEDSGYTF. The chain carries TRBV29-1 and TRBJ1-2; no clear D. CDR3 length: 10 amino acids. CDR1 and CDR2 (germline): SQVTM, ANQGSEA. V was clipped by 0 bases and J by 7 bases, with 3 bases between them.

This chain links TRBV5-6 with TRBJ1-4; the match to TRBD1 covers 8 bases. Germline CDR1 SGHDT, CDR2 YYEEEE. This CDR3 has 16 residues. V trimming: 3 bases; J trimming: 7 bases; junction bases outside the gene matches: 11. CDR3 residues: CASSYEPGQDFEKLFF. CDR3 bases: TGTGCCAGCAGCTACGAACCGGGACAGGACTTTGAAAAACTGTTTTTT.

V is TRBV9 and J is TRBJ2-7, with D hard to call. The CDR3 sequence is 16 residues long. Germline V gene data show CDR1 as SGDLS and CDR2 as YYNGEE. Trimming removed 0 bases at V and 2 bases at J, with 15 bases between. The CDR3 nucleotides read TGTGCCAGCAGCGTAGAGGAGTCGCGCTACACCTACGAGCAGTACTTC. Translating it yields CASSVEESRYTYEQYF.

The chain uses TRBV5-4 and TRBJ2-5, with 8 bases identical to TRBD2. The junction had 10 bases not matched to a gene; V was cut back by 3 bases and J by 3 bases. CDR1 and CDR2 from the germline V gene are SGHNT and YYREEE (reference sequence). The CDR3 is 16 residues long. CDR3 sequence: CASSWAAGALKETQYF. CDR3 bases: TGTGCCAGCAGCTGGGCAGCGGGAGCGTTGAAAGAGACCCAGTACTTC.

To note about this clone: Other DNA sequences from this sample encode an identical CDR3 as well. The V gene is TRBV9, the J gene TRBJ2-7; D could derive from TRBD1 or TRBD2 (7 bases each). The ends were cut back, 2 bases at V and 2 bases at J, with 14 bases in the middle. CDR3 length: 15 residues. Germline CDR1 is SGDLS and CDR2 is YYNGEE. The CDR3 is CASSVGGGSAYEQYF. In DNA, the CDR3 is TGTGCCAGCAGCGTGGGAGGGGGCTCAGCCTACGAGCAGTACTTC.

This clone is a singleton in its sample. The chain joins TRBV25-1 to TRBJ1-1, with D unresolved. CDR1 and CDR2 from the germline V gene are MGHDK and SYGVNS. Trimming left V 4 bases short and J 0 bases short, with 6 bases between. This CDR3 has 13 residues. The CDR3 here is CASSVQMNTEAFF. The CDR3 nucleotides read TGTGCCAGCAGTGTACAGATGAACACTGAAGCTTTCTTT.

The chain combines TRBV19 with TRBJ2-1; D remains unclear. Trimming cost V 9 bases and J 1 base, with 7 bases left between them. This CDR3 has 12 amino acids. Germline values: CDR1 LNHDA, CDR2 SQIVND (reference sequence). The CDR3 nucleotides read TGTGCCAGCGGTGGATCCTACAATGAGCAGTTCTTC. Amino acids: CASGGSYNEQFF.

This chain connects TRBV4-1 to TRBJ1-1; maybe TRBD1 (5 bases). This CDR3 spans 17 amino acids. Germline V gene sequence: CDR1 MGHRA, CDR2 YSYEKL. The V end was cut by 3 bases, the J end by 1 base, with 18 bases between. In DNA, the CDR3 is TGCGCCAGCAGCCACGCAAAAGTTGGGACCGGGAACACTGAAGCTTTCTTT. Its protein product is CASSHAKVGTGNTEAFF.

J is TRBJ2-1 and V is TRBV27; D is ambiguous. Trimming removed 3 bases from V and 3 bases from J, with 6 bases in between. The CDR3 sequence is 13 residues long. CDR1 MNHEY and CDR2 SMNVEV come from the germline V gene (reference sequence). CDR3 region: CASSFLGYNEQFF. The CDR3 region has the DNA TGTGCCAGCAGTTTTTTAGGCTACAATGAGCAGTTCTTC.